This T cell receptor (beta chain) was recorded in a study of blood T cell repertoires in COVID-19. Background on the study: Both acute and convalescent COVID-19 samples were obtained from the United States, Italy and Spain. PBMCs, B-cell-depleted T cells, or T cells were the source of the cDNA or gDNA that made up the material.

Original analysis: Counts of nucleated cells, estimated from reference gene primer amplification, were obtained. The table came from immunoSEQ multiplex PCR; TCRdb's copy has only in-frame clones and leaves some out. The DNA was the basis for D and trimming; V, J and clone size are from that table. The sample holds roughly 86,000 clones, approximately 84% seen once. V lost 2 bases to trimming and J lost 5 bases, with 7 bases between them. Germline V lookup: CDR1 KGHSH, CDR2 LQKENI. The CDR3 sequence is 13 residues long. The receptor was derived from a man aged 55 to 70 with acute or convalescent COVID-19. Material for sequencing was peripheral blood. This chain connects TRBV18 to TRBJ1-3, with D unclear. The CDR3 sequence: CASSPTDRNTIYF. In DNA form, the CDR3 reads TGTGCCAGCTCACCAACAGATCGAAACACCATATATTTT.